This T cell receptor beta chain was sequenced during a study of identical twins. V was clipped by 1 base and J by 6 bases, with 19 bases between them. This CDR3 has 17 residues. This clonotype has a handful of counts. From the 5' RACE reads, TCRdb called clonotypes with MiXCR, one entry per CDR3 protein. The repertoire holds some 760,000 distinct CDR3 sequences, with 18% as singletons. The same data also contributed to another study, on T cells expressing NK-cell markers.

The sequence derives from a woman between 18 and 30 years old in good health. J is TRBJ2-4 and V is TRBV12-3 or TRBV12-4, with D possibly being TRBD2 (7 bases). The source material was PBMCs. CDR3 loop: CASSLGRGGGSGNIQYF. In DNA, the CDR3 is TGTGCCAGCAGTTTAGGTCGAGGGGGGGGCTCGGGAAACATTCAGTACTTC.